This T cell receptor beta chain was found in a study of blood T cell repertoires in COVID-19. Study at large: Sites in the United States, Italy and Spain provided acute and convalescent COVID-19 samples.

Generated by immunoSEQ multiplex PCR, the TCRdb table keeps only in-frame clones and is missing some. The sample has about 82,000 clones; under 80% are singletons. Trimming took 1 base from V and 8 from J, leaving 9 bases between them. The CDR3 has 14 amino acids. The germline V gene has CDR1 MNHEY and CDR2 SVGAGI. V gene TRBV6-5 combines with J gene TRBJ1-6; D may be TRBD1 (5 bases). Sequenced material: peripheral blood. The TCR comes from a man aged 55 to 70 with COVID-19, enrolled during active disease. CDR3 in amino acids: CASSYLQGYSPLHF. DNA of the CDR3: TGTGCCAGCAGTTACTTGCAGGGTTATTCACCCCTCCACTTT.